This TCR beta chain was obtained from a study of T cell responses to AZD1222 COVID-19 vaccine. Study-level findings and limits: Spike-specific TCR breadth and depth were elevated following two AZD1222 doses. Unmutated variant regions reportedly attract nearly half of all spike-specific TCRs. Repertoire sampling happened only post peak T cell response. Donor demographics were predominantly white British with a female majority; clonal diversity may be underestimated.

There are 11 residues in the CDR3. Germline-derived CDR1 and CDR2 are SEHNR and FQNEAQ (reference sequence). With 4 bases removed from V and 2 bases from J, the gap between germline ends came to 3 bases. Assay: immunoSEQ multiplex PCR; the TCRdb copy retains only in-frame clones and omits some. The sample shows about 150,000 clones, 85% to 90% of them seen only once. In regard to this clone: Its target is not known.

The chain joins TRBV7-9 to TRBJ2-7; D not resolved. This receptor was obtained from an adult who received the AZD1222 COVID-19 vaccine. Sequenced here: peripheral blood, sampled 28 days after the second AZD1222 dose. The CDR3: CASSSTYEQYF. CDR3 sequence (DNA): TGTGCCAGCAGCTCGACCTACGAGCAGTACTTC.